This TCR beta chain was observed in a study of T cells after yellow fever vaccination. Overall study results and limits: Among primary-vaccination clones, most reappeared after the booster, at 95% to 96% for CD4 and 85% to 90% for CD8. Bulk-population clonotypes that are abundant could appear as contaminants in FACS-sorted repertoires. Clonotypes shared by both compartments, CD4 and CD8, made up a small share.

Universal primer sites and UMIs were introduced during 5'RACE template-switching synthesis of TCR cDNA. TCRdb reprocessed the 5' RACE reads with MiXCR, giving one entry per CDR3 protein. This sample has a few hundred thousand distinct CDR3 sequences, with roughly a sixth found just once. A word on this clonotype: The target antigen is unknown.

The length of the CDR3 is 16 residues. Per germline, CDR1 SGHDT and CDR2 YYEEEE. The germline V and J ends were trimmed by 3 bases and 0 bases, with 13 bases remaining between them. The sequence came from a young man who received the YFV17D yellow fever vaccine. This material consisted of PBMCs, taken roughly 5 days after the first yellow fever vaccination. The chain recombines TRBV5-6 with TRBJ2-4; no definite D call. The CDR3 sequence is CASSSPPELAKNIQYF. In nucleotides, the CDR3 is TGTGCCAGCAGCTCCCCGCCAGAACTAGCCAAAAACATTCAGTACTTC.